Shown below are 17 T cell receptor beta chains from a single sample sequenced in a study of blood T cell repertoires in COVID-19 (dated by TCRdb to the early 2020s). The method behind the library was the immunoSEQ multiplex PCR assay. Drawn from immuneACCESS, this table holds only the in-frame rearrangements with V and J called that TCRdb kept. Clones are partly lost; checked studies trace under half to an unresolved V gene and leave the rest unexplained. The sample contains 40,000 to 55,000 clones, approximately 83% of them found a single time. The ten largest clones capture 16% of the sample. The sequenced material came from peripheral blood. All receptors derive from a man aged 40-55 years with acute or convalescent COVID-19.

V gene TRBV30 combines with J gene TRBJ1-5, with 7 bases aligning to TRBD1. Germline V lookup: CDR1 GTSNPN, CDR2 SVGIG (reference sequence). This CDR3 spans 15 amino acids. V was pared by 4 bases and J by 3 bases, with 9 bases of the junction left unmatched. The CDR3 reads CAWTRDSKVNQPQHF. In DNA form, the CDR3 reads TGTGCCTGGACCAGGGACAGTAAAGTCAATCAGCCCCAGCATTTT.

V usage is TRBV5-1 and J usage is TRBJ2-1; the match to TRBD2 covers 8 bases. V shed 0 bases and J 0 bases; nucleotides not matched to a gene: 5. CDR1 is SGHRS and CDR2 is YFSETQ in the germline V gene. The CDR3 is 17 amino acids. CDR3 nucleotides: TGCGCCAGCAGCTTGGAACCGGGAGGGAGCTCCTACAATGAGCAGTTCTTC. This gives the protein CASSLEPGGSSYNEQFF.

The genes are TRBV6-5 and TRBJ2-1, with TRBD1 matching 9 bases. The CDR3 spans 15 residues. The trim removed 6 bases at V and 6 bases at J, leaving 9 bases unmatched. Germline V gives CDR1 MNHEY, CDR2 SVGAGI. The CDR3 DNA follows: TGTGCCAGCAGACCTAATATGGGACAGGGCAATGAGCAGTTCTTC. It specifies CASRPNMGQGNEQFF.

J is TRBJ1-6 and V is TRBV19, with 8 bases fitting TRBD1. From germline, CDR1 is LNHDA and CDR2 SQIVND (reference sequence). V lost 6 bases to trimming and J lost 9 bases; unmatched junction nucleotides: 4. The CDR3 loop spans 13 amino acids. The CDR3 bases are TGTGCCAGTAGGGACAGGGAGGCTTCACCCCTCCACTTT. Translation gives CASRDREASPLHF.

The rearrangement joins TRBV24-1 to TRBJ2-2, with TRBD2 as a possible D gene (6 bases). The germline V gene encodes CDR1 KGHDR and CDR2 SFDVKD. The CDR3 runs to 18 residues. V was pared by 5 bases and J by 2 bases, with 20 bases between. CDR3 amino acids: CATSGAPGDLANTGELFF. CDR3 coding DNA: TGTGCCACCAGTGGCGCCCCCGGGGACTTAGCCAACACCGGGGAGCTGTTTTTT.

This clone showed up just a few times. J is TRBJ1-6 and V is TRBV2; D not resolved. This CDR3 is 14 amino acids long. Trimming cost V 7 bases and J 10 bases, with 17 bases left between them. Germline lookup yields CDR1 SNHLY and CDR2 FYNNEI. In DNA form, the CDR3 reads TGTGCCAGCAACCCGGCCGGCAGAGGCTCACCCCTCCACTTT. Amino acids: CASNPAGRGSPLHF.

The chain couples TRBV19 to TRBJ2-7, with 7 bases matching TRBD1. After removal of 4 bases from V and 5 bases from J, the junction contained 11 bases not matched to a gene. The CDR3 length is 15 residues. Germline CDR1 reads LNHDA; CDR2 reads SQIVND (reference sequence). The CDR3 protein is CASSRRQGQTNEQYF. CDR3 DNA: TGTGCCAGTAGTAGAAGACAGGGTCAGACCAACGAGCAGTACTTC.

The chain carries TRBV5-1 and TRBJ1-1; D might be TRBD1 (5 bases). The length of the CDR3 is 14 residues. Trimming removed 0 bases from V and 1 base from J, with 7 bases in between. Germline V lookup: CDR1 SGHRS, CDR2 YFSETQ. The DNA for the CDR3 is TGCGCCAGCAGCTTGGAAGGGGAGAACACTGAAGCTTTCTTT. Its protein product is CASSLEGENTEAFF.

This clone was recorded once. The CDR3 loop is CASSLLAGGPGSYNEQFF. As DNA, the CDR3 is TGTGCCAGTAGTCTGCTAGCGGGAGGGCCAGGCTCCTACAATGAGCAGTTCTTC. The V and J genes are TRBV19 and TRBJ2-1, with 12 bases fitting TRBD2. From germline, CDR1 is LNHDA and CDR2 SQIVND (reference sequence). The junction had 8 bases not matched to a gene; V was cut back by 5 bases and J by 0 bases. This CDR3 is 18 amino acids long.

V is TRBV25-1 and J is TRBJ2-7; 9 positions agree with TRBD1. The CDR3 length is 15 residues. The V gene end was trimmed by 0 bases and the J gene end by 3 bases; junction bases not matched to a gene: 3. Germline-derived CDR1 and CDR2 are MGHDK and SYGVNS. CDR3: CASSEYGTGRYEQYF. In DNA, the CDR3 is TGTGCCAGCAGTGAATATGGGACAGGGCGCTACGAGCAGTACTTC.

The V and J genes are TRBV14 and TRBJ2-5, with TRBD1 matching over 8 bases. In germline, CDR1 is SGHDN, CDR2 FVKESK. The CDR3 totals 14 residues. V gave up 5 bases and J gave up 2 bases; unmatched junction bases: 4. The CDR3 bases are TGTGCCAGCAGCAGGAACAGGGGGCAAGAGACCCAGTACTTC. Its protein is CASSRNRGQETQYF.

The chain carries TRBV7-9 and TRBJ2-1; 9 bases are shared with TRBD2. Germline CDR1 and CDR2: SEHNR and FQNEAQ (reference sequence). Unmatched junction bases numbered 9, after V lost 0 bases and J lost 6 bases. The CDR3 is 17 residues long. CDR3 residues: CASSLASRREGGNEQFF. The CDR3 coding sequence is TGTGCCAGCAGCTTAGCGAGTAGGCGGGAGGGAGGCAATGAGCAGTTCTTC.

The chain has TRBV11-2 and TRBJ1-6, with a possible D match to TRBD1 (6 bases). CDR1 is SGHAT, CDR2 FQNNGV, per germline. This CDR3 is built from 16 residues. Trimming removed 6 bases from V and 4 bases from J, with 16 bases in between. CDR3: CASSLTGQPYNSPLHF. The DNA for the CDR3 is TGTGCCAGCAGTCTCACAGGGCAACCTTATAATTCACCCCTCCACTTT.

This clone is classed as medium-sized. The gene calls are TRBV12-3 or TRBV12-4 and TRBJ1-1, with D possibly being TRBD1 (5 bases). The ends were cut back, 5 bases at V and 5 bases at J, with 9 bases in the middle. The CDR3 has 12 residues. The CDR3 DNA sequence: TGTGCCAGCAGTACAGGAACGACTGAAGCTTTCTTT. As protein: CASSTGTTEAFF.

V and J are TRBV5-1 and TRBJ1-6; D perhaps matches TRBD1 (6 bases). V was shortened by 4 bases and J by 6 bases, with 17 bases between the two germline ends. Per germline, CDR1 SGHRS and CDR2 YFSETQ. CDR3 length equals 16 residues. CDR3 region: CASSIELGAGNSPLHF. CDR3 bases: TGCGCCAGCAGCATAGAGCTGGGGGCCGGTAATTCACCCCTCCACTTT.

The CDR3 sequence: CASSPRQGVLEQYF. DNA for the CDR3: TGTGCCAGCAGCCCGAGACAGGGGGTGCTCGAGCAGTACTTC. This chain joins TRBV11-2 and TRBJ2-7; TRBD1 matches 9 bases. J was trimmed by 6 bases and V by 5 bases; bases with no gene match: 8. Per the germline V gene, CDR1 is SGHAT and CDR2 is FQNNGV. CDR3 size: 14 residues.

There are a few counts of this clone. The chain joins TRBV24-1 to TRBJ2-1; D may be TRBD2 (6 bases). Trimming left V 5 bases short and J 9 bases short, with 16 bases between. The germline V gene encodes CDR1 KGHDR and CDR2 SFDVKD. CDR3 length: 14 amino acids. This CDR3 reads CATSGLRDHSEQFF. The DNA of the CDR3 is TGTGCCACCAGTGGCTTGCGGGACCACAGTGAGCAGTTCTTC.